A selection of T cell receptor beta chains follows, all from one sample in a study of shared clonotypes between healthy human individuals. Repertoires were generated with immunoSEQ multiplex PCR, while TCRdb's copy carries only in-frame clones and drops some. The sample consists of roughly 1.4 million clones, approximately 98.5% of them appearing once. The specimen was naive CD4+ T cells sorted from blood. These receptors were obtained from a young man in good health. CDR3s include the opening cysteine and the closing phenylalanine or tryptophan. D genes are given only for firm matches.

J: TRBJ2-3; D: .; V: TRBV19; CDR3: CASGLSTDTQYF; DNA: TGTGCCTCCGGACTATCCACAGATACGCAGTATTTT
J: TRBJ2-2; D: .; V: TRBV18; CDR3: CASSLTGQNTGELFF; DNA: TGTGCCAGCTCACTAACGGGACAAAACACCGGGGAGCTGTTTTTT
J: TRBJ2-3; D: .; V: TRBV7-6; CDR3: CASSLGVGASTDTQYF; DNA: TGTGCCAGCAGCTTAGGAGTAGGGGCGAGCACAGATACGCAGTATTTT
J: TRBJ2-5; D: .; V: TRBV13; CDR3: CASGRRKQETQYF; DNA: TGTGCCAGCGGTCGGCGGAAACAAGAGACCCAGTACTTC
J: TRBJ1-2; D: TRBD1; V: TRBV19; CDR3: CASSKRTGGTNGYTF; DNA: TGTGCCAGTAGTAAACGGACAGGGGGCACTAATGGCTACACCTTC
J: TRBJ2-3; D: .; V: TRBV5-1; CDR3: CASRGGVSADTQYF; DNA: TGCGCCAGCAGAGGAGGGGTCTCGGCAGATACGCAGTATTTT
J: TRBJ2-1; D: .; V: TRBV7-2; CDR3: CASSGREGSRDEQFF; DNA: TGTGCCAGCAGCGGTCGGGAAGGGTCTCGGGATGAGCAGTTCTTC
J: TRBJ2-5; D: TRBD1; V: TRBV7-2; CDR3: CASSLAANRGETQYF; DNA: TGTGCCAGCAGCTTAGCCGCGAACAGGGGGGAGACCCAGTACTTC
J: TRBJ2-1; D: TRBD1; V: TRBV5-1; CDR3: CASSPGGQNYNEQFF; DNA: TGCGCCAGCAGCCCAGGGGGACAGAATTACAATGAGCAGTTCTTC
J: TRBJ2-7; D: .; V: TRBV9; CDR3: CASSVMAGQIYEQYF; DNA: TGTGCCAGCAGCGTTATGGCGGGTCAGATCTACGAGCAGTACTTC
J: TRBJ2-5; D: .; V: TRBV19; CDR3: CASSMQRETQYF; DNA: TGTGCCAGTAGTATGCAGAGAGAGACCCAGTACTTC
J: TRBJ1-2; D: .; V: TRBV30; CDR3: CAWSVQQTYGYTF; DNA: TGTGCCTGGAGTGTACAACAGACCTATGGCTACACCTTC
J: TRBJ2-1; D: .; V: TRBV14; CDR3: CASSQGIPYGGKFYNEQFF; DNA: TGTGCCAGCAGCCAAGGTATCCCCTATGGGGGGAAGTTCTACAATGAGCAGTTCTTC
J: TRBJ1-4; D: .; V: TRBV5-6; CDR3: CASSLPGSKLFF; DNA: TGTGCCAGCAGCTTACCCGGTAGTAAACTGTTTTTT
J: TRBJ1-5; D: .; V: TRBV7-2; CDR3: CASSLSRYSNQPQHF; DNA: TGTGCCAGCAGCTTATCGAGATATAGCAATCAGCCCCAGCATTTT
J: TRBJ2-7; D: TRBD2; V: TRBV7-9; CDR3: CASSLTSGYLYEQYF; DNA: TGTGCCAGCAGCTTGACTAGCGGGTACCTCTACGAGCAGTACTTC